Below, one T cell receptor (beta chain) is given with its context. This sample was taken from a study of brain T cells in children with intractable seizures. Time point in this sample: blood from clinic visit 5 months post-surgery; TSC patient then seizure free. The germline V and J ends were trimmed by 1 base and 4 bases, with 7 bases remaining between them. This CDR3 is 13 amino acids long. This table comes from immunoSEQ multiplex PCR, and its TCRdb copy is limited to in-frame clones, with some not included. Of hundreds of thousands of clones in the sample, about 93% were seen once. This receptor was taken from a boy younger than two with tuberous sclerosis and intractable seizures. This sample comprised peripheral blood, obtained around 5 months after surgery. V usage is TRBV12-3 or TRBV12-4 and J usage is TRBJ1-2; D is unresolved. The CDR3 sequence is CASSLGVLYGYTF. The CDR3 DNA reads TGTGCCAGCAGTTTAGGGGTTCTCTATGGCTACACCTTC.